This entry lists 20 T cell receptor beta chains sequenced from one sample in a study of cytomegalovirus exposure and HLA in healthy donors. PCR was performed using 60 Vbeta and 13 Jbeta primers. The assay was immunoSEQ multiplex PCR, and TCRdb's table has in-frame clones only and misses some. There are some 190,000 clones in the sample; less than 80% occur only once, and roughly 1.6% lies in the top ten. The specimen sequenced was PBMCs. These receptor sequences come from a man in his late teens or twenties in good health and CMV-seronegative.

This chain links TRBV6-1 with TRBJ2-7, with 7 nucleotides matching TRBD1. The junction had 4 bases not matched to a gene; V was cut back by 5 bases and J by 0 bases. Germline-derived CDR1 and CDR2 are MNHNS and SASEGT. This CDR3 has 14 residues. CDR3 loop: CASSLTGSSYEQYF. The DNA of the CDR3 is TGTGCCAGCAGTCTGACAGGGAGCTCCTACGAGCAGTACTTC.

This chain links TRBV6-6 with TRBJ2-7; 10 bases match TRBD1. Trimming removed 5 bases from V and 7 bases from J; junction bases left unmatched: 11. Germline V gives CDR1 MNHNY, CDR2 SVGAGI (reference sequence). The CDR3 is 15 residues long. The DNA of the CDR3 is TGTGCCAGCAGTAGGGACCGGGACAGGGGAGTAGAGCAGTACTTC. Translating it yields CASSRDRDRGVEQYF.

The gene calls are TRBV2 and TRBJ2-7, with D maybe TRBD1 (6 bases). V lost 2 bases and J 5 bases, leaving 10 bases between the germline ends. Per the germline V gene, CDR1 is SNHLY and CDR2 is FYNNEI. The CDR3 length is 13 residues. The CDR3 bases are TGTGCCAGCAGTGAACAGGGGATGAACGAGCAGTACTTC. Protein: CASSEQGMNEQYF.

This sequence joins TRBV7-2 and TRBJ2-3, with D possibly TRBD1 on 5 matching bases. Germline V lookup: CDR1 SGHTA, CDR2 FQGNSA. The CDR3 is 15 amino acids. V was pared by 5 bases and J by 0 bases, with 12 bases between. CDR3 nucleotide sequence: TGTGCCAGCAGCCCTGGGGCTCGGAGCACAGATACGCAGTATTTT. This codes for CASSPGARSTDTQYF.

The chain has TRBV6-1 and TRBJ2-7; 7 nucleotides match TRBD1. The germline CDR1 and CDR2 sequences are MNHNS and SASEGT. CDR3 length: 13 residues. V trimming: 5 bases; J trimming: 7 bases; junction bases outside the gene matches: 8. CDR3 sequence: CASSLTGLGEQYF. The CDR3 DNA is TGTGCCAGCAGTTTGACAGGGCTGGGAGAGCAGTACTTC.

This clone showed up just a few times. The chain carries TRBV10-2 and TRBJ1-4; D is unresolved. Germline values: CDR1 WSHSY, CDR2 SAAADI. The CDR3 covers 12 residues. V lost 11 bases to trimming and J lost 4 bases, with 11 bases between them. The CDR3 loop is CASREVNEKLFF. In nucleotides, the CDR3 is TGCGCCTCAAGGGAGGTTAATGAAAAACTGTTTTTT.

The CDR3 sequence is CASTVGAAGANVLTF. The CDR3 coding sequence is TGTGCCAGCACCGTGGGGGCAGCGGGGGCCAACGTCCTGACTTTC. V gene TRBV28 combines with J gene TRBJ2-6; a possible D gene is TRBD1 (6 bases). Germline-derived CDR1 and CDR2 are MDHEN and SYDVKM. The CDR3 has 15 residues. V was clipped by 7 bases and J by 4 bases, with 14 bases between them.

The chain couples TRBV30 to TRBJ1-2; weak D call: TRBD1 (6 bases). Looked up from germline, CDR1 is GTSNPN and CDR2 is SVGIG (reference sequence). The length of the CDR3 is 13 residues. V lost 4 bases and J 2 bases, leaving 11 bases between the germline ends. The CDR3 reads CAWKPGQNYGYTF. The CDR3 bases are TGTGCCTGGAAACCCGGACAGAACTATGGCTACACCTTC.

This chain links TRBV27 with TRBJ2-7; D is possibly TRBD1 (6 bases). The germline gives CDR1 MNHEY, CDR2 SMNVEV (reference sequence). V was pared by 5 bases and J by 2 bases, with 16 bases between. CDR3 length: 15 amino acids. CDR3: CASSPDRPTPYEQYF. CDR3 sequence (DNA): TGTGCCAGCAGTCCCGACAGGCCCACACCCTACGAGCAGTACTTC.

The chain links TRBV10-3 to TRBJ2-7, with D perhaps TRBD1 (6 bases). Germline CDR1 reads ENHRY; CDR2 reads SYGVKD. This CDR3 comprises 14 residues. V was pared by 0 bases and J by 3 bases, with 9 bases between. The CDR3 DNA sequence: TGTGCCATCAGTGAGTCAGGGACACGCTACGAGCAGTACTTC. The encoded protein is CAISESGTRYEQYF.

The chain employs TRBV27 and TRBJ1-5; tentatively, D is TRBD1 (5 bases). Trimming pared 8 bases from V and 3 bases from J, leaving 14 bases between. CDR3 size: 14 residues. Germline assignment: CDR1 MNHEY and CDR2 SMNVEV (reference sequence). DNA for the CDR3: TGTGCCAGCGGGTGGGGCGCATCCAATCAGCCCCAGCATTTT. It codes for CASGWGASNQPQHF.

V gene TRBV7-3 combines with J gene TRBJ2-2; possible D gene TRBD2, 5 bases. Trimming pared 0 bases from V and 3 bases from J, leaving 23 bases between. The CDR3 loop spans 20 amino acids. CDR1 is SGHTA, CDR2 FQGTGA, per germline. This CDR3 reads CASSLTLLDFFSEDTGELFF. DNA for the CDR3: TGTGCCAGCAGCTTAACGTTACTAGACTTCTTTTCGGAGGACACCGGGGAGCTGTTTTTT.

V is TRBV4-1 and J is TRBJ2-3; maybe TRBD2 (5 bases). CDR1 MGHRA and CDR2 YSYEKL come from the germline V gene. This CDR3 contains 17 residues. The V end was cut by 3 bases, the J end by 2 bases, with 18 bases between. The CDR3 protein is CASSQTSPSGLTDTQYF. CDR3 coding DNA: TGCGCCAGCAGCCAGACGTCCCCCAGCGGACTCACAGATACGCAGTATTTT.

A few counts support this clone. The V and J genes are TRBV10-3 and TRBJ2-2; D is ambiguous. Per germline, CDR1 ENHRY and CDR2 SYGVKD. V shed 8 bases and J shed 0 bases, with 7 bases lying between them. The CDR3 has 13 residues. The CDR3 spells CAIAHANTGELFF. The CDR3 DNA is TGTGCCATCGCGCATGCGAACACCGGGGAGCTGTTTTTT.

This chain uses TRBV30 with TRBJ2-5; tentative D call: TRBD2 (5 bases). Germline values: CDR1 GTSNPN, CDR2 SVGIG (reference sequence). The CDR3 is made up of 16 amino acids. The ends were cut back, 2 bases at V and 5 bases at J, with 21 bases in the middle. The CDR3 DNA reads as TGTGCCTGGAGTTCCAGAGGGCTTAGGGTGCGGGAGACCCAGTACTTC. It is translated as CAWSSRGLRVRETQYF.

This rearrangement joins TRBV7-9 to TRBJ2-7, with D unresolved. Trimming removed 5 bases from V and 3 bases from J, with 8 bases in between. The V gene's germline CDR1 is SEHNR and CDR2 FQNEAQ (reference sequence). The length of the CDR3 is 12 residues. DNA of the CDR3: TGTGCCAGCAGCATGACTGACTACGAGCAGTACTTC. Translating it yields CASSMTDYEQYF.

This sequence joins TRBV10-3 and TRBJ2-5; the D gene is possibly TRBD2 (6 bases). Germline-derived CDR1 and CDR2 are ENHRY and SYGVKD. The CDR3 is 14 residues long. The V gene lost 2 bases and the J gene lost 4 bases, with 11 bases spanning the gap. CDR3 residues: CAISEGGLGETQYF. The CDR3 region has the DNA TGTGCCATCAGTGAGGGAGGGTTGGGAGAGACCCAGTACTTC.

The chain couples TRBV14 to TRBJ2-1; weak D call: TRBD1 (6 bases). Germline V gene data show CDR1 as SGHDN and CDR2 as FVKESK. The CDR3 length is 15 residues. V dropped 1 base and J dropped 8 bases, with 15 bases sitting between them. The CDR3 nucleotides read TGTGCCAGCAGCCAAGTTAAGGCCAGGGGCGATGAGCAGTTCTTC. Translated, it gives CASSQVKARGDEQFF.

The chain uses TRBV4-1 and TRBJ1-4; 10 bases agree with TRBD1. With V trimmed by 4 bases and J by 5 bases, 4 bases remained unmatched. The V gene's germline CDR1 is MGHRA and CDR2 YSYEKL. The CDR3 has 15 residues. Here the CDR3 DNA reads TGCGCCAGCAGCCTAACGACAGGGGGCAATGAAAAACTGTTTTTT. Translated: CASSLTTGGNEKLFF.

V gene TRBV29-1 combines with J gene TRBJ1-3, with 9 bases lining up with TRBD1. Trimming removed 7 bases from V and 4 bases from J; junction bases left unmatched: 8. Per the germline V gene, CDR1 is SQVTM and CDR2 is ANQGSEA. The CDR3 runs 14 residues. DNA of the CDR3: TGCAGCGCCGCGGGACAGGGAGGCGGAAACACCATATATTTT. Translation: CSAAGQGGGNTIYF.